Below, 22 T cell receptor beta chains from the same sample are listed, as sequenced in a study of STAT5B mutations in CD4+ large granular lymphocyte leukemia. Libraries were prepared by immunoSEQ multiplex PCR; TCRdb keeps only in-frame clonotypes and omits some of them. The sample lists almost 30,000 clones, around four fifths occurring once. The specimen sequenced was CD4+ T cells from blood buffy coats. The receptors originated from a human donor in good health.

This clone has just one count. The V call is TRBV11-2, the J call TRBJ2-4; D ambiguous. Trimming took off 3 bases at V and 6 bases at J, with 3 bases between the two ends. The CDR3 loop spans 11 amino acids. Per germline, CDR1 SGHAT and CDR2 FQNNGV. As DNA, the CDR3 is TGTGCCAGCAGCTTGGGAAACATTCAGTACTTC. Residues: CASSLGNIQYF.

V usage is TRBV5-8 and J usage is TRBJ1-4; 10 bases are a match to TRBD1. Per germline, CDR1 SGHTS and CDR2 YDEGEE. Trimming removed 4 bases from V and 8 bases from J; junction bases left unmatched: 5. The CDR3 sequence is 14 residues long. CDR3 nucleotides: TGTGCCAGCAGCCTGGGACAGGGGCTAGAAAAACTGTTTTTT. Protein sequence: CASSLGQGLEKLFF.

The rearrangement joins TRBV5-4 to TRBJ1-6; D ambiguous. Germline-derived CDR1 and CDR2 are SGHNT and YYREEE (reference sequence). V was cut by 0 bases and J by 13 bases, with 11 bases left in between. The CDR3 extends over 13 amino acids. CDR3 sequence: CASSLGEESPLHF. Here the CDR3 DNA reads TGTGCCAGCAGCTTGGGAGAGGAATCCCCCCTCCACTTT.

This chain links TRBV19 with TRBJ1-4; 9 nucleotides line up with TRBD1. This CDR3 region has 14 residues. J lost 7 bases, V lost 7 bases, and 7 bases had no gene match. The germline gives CDR1 LNHDA, CDR2 SQIVND (reference sequence). The DNA of the CDR3 is TGTGCCAGTACCCCACAGGGGGCGCGTGAAAAACTGTTTTTT. Amino acids: CASTPQGAREKLFF.

The V gene is TRBV7-2, the J gene TRBJ1-3; D gene uncertain. Germline-derived CDR1 and CDR2 are SGHTA and FQGNSA. CDR3 length: 15 residues. V lost 5 bases and J lost 2, with 13 bases in between. The CDR3 sequence is CASSQTREPGNTIYF. Here the CDR3 DNA reads TGTGCCAGCAGCCAGACAAGGGAACCTGGAAACACCATATATTTT.

This clone was seen only once. This chain connects TRBV11-2 to TRBJ2-1, with D unclear. This CDR3 is 13 amino acids long. Germline CDR1 and CDR2: SGHAT and FQNNGV. The V end was cut by 1 base, the J end by 5 bases, with 6 bases between. The CDR3 DNA reads as TGTGCCAGCAGCTTAGGCAGAAACAATGAGCAGTTCTTC. Translation gives CASSLGRNNEQFF. Supplemented by reference TRBV11-2 and TRBJ2-1, the full variable domain reads EAGVAQSPRYKIIEKRQSVAFWCNPISGHATLYWYQQILGQGPKLLIQFQNNGVVDDSQLPKDRFSAERLKGVDSTLKIQPAKLEDSAVYLCASSLGRNNEQFFGPGTRLTVL.

This sequence joins TRBV11-3 and TRBJ2-4; D may be TRBD2 (6 bases). Trimming removed 1 base from V and 5 bases from J, with 15 bases in between. The germline CDR1 and CDR2 sequences are SGHNT and YENEEA. The CDR3 spans 16 residues. CDR3 sequence (DNA): TGTGCCAGCAGCTTAGGGGCCGGGACTGGAGAAAACATTCAGTACTTC. Residues: CASSLGAGTGENIQYF.

A remark on this clone: Sequence at one end of the junction differs from germline and may be a read error. This sequence joins TRBV7-7 and TRBJ2-1, with D tentatively TRBD1 (7 bases). The V gene's germline CDR1 is SSHAT and CDR2 FNYEAQ (reference sequence). There are 13 residues in the CDR3. The CDR3 spells CASSLAGGGEQFF. In DNA, the CDR3 is TGTGCTAGCAGCTTAGCAGGGGGAGGTGAGCAGTTCTTC.

The rearrangement joins TRBV5-1 to TRBJ1-1, with D perhaps TRBD1 (6 bases). The length of the CDR3 is 15 residues. Germline CDR1 is SGHRS and CDR2 is YFSETQ. V was clipped by 4 bases and J by 1 base, with 14 bases between them. CDR3 protein: CASSPRQDSNTEAFF. For the CDR3, the DNA is TGCGCCAGCAGCCCTAGACAGGATTCGAACACTGAAGCTTTCTTT.

The rearrangement uses TRBV10-3 and TRBJ2-5; D is possibly TRBD1 (5 bases). Looked up from germline, CDR1 is ENHRY and CDR2 is SYGVKD. V was pared by 0 bases and J by 2 bases, with 7 bases between. This CDR3 has 14 amino acids. This CDR3 reads CAISESDRQETQYF. The CDR3 nucleotides are TGTGCCATCAGTGAGTCAGACAGACAAGAGACCCAGTACTTC.

The gene calls are TRBV5-4 and TRBJ2-5; no firm D call. The germline gives CDR1 SGHNT, CDR2 YYREEE (reference sequence). The CDR3 is 13 amino acids. The V end lost 0 bases, the J end lost 4 bases, and 7 bases lay between the germline ends. CDR3 bases: TGTGCCAGCAGCTTGGCAGGTGGAGAGACCCAGTACTTC. This codes for CASSLAGGETQYF.

The chain uses TRBV5-1 and TRBJ1-1, with 9 bases that match TRBD1. In germline, CDR1 is SGHRS, CDR2 YFSETQ. V was clipped by 0 bases and J by 7 bases; unmatched bases: 13. The CDR3 contains 17 residues. CDR3 in amino acids: CASSLDTPGQGMSEAFF. CDR3 DNA sequence: TGCGCCAGCAGCTTGGATACGCCGGGACAGGGTATGAGTGAAGCTTTCTTT.

The rearrangement links TRBV7-2 to TRBJ2-3, with 8 positions matching TRBD2. The CDR3 extends over 13 amino acids. V trimming: 5 bases; J trimming: 14 bases; junction bases outside the gene matches: 12. The germline V gene has CDR1 SGHTA and CDR2 FQGNSA. Written as DNA, the CDR3 is TGTGCCAGCAGCGGAGGCGGGCGGGGGGAGCTGTATTTT. Protein sequence: CASSGGGRGELYF.

The chain combines TRBV4-3 with TRBJ2-7, with D hard to call. Germline CDR1 is LGHNA and CDR2 is YSLEER. The CDR3 length is 16 residues. V lost 0 bases and J 1 base, leaving 13 bases between the germline ends. This CDR3 reads CASSQEENAASYEQYF. The CDR3 DNA reads TGCGCCAGCAGCCAAGAGGAAAACGCCGCGTCCTACGAGCAGTACTTC.

The V call is TRBV7-6, the J call TRBJ2-1; TRBD2 agrees at 11 bases. CDR1 is SGHVS, CDR2 FNYEAQ, per germline. Unmatched junction bases numbered 4, after V lost 1 base and J lost 11 bases. CDR3 length: 14 amino acids. This CDR3 is CASSLDGTSGQQFF. Written as DNA, the CDR3 is TGTGCCAGCAGCTTAGATGGGACTAGCGGCCAGCAGTTCTTC.

The CDR3 bases are TGTGCCAGCAGCTTCCTAGGAGAAAACTATGGCTACACCTTC. Translation gives CASSFLGENYGYTF. The V gene is TRBV11-2, the J gene TRBJ1-2; D gene ambiguous. Germline V gives CDR1 SGHAT, CDR2 FQNNGV. This CDR3 has 14 residues. Trimming left V 3 bases short and J 2 bases short, with 10 bases between. The variable domain in full, with the rest retrieved from reference TRBV11-2 and TRBJ1-2, is EAGVAQSPRYKIIEKRQSVAFWCNPISGHATLYWYQQILGQGPKLLIQFQNNGVVDDSQLPKDRFSAERLKGVDSTLKIQPAKLEDSAVYLCASSFLGENYGYTFGSGTRLTVV.

The rearrangement uses TRBV6-5 and TRBJ1-2; 9 nucleotides match TRBD1. V was pared by 3 bases and J by 4 bases, with 6 bases of the junction left unmatched. The CDR3 is made up of 15 amino acids. Germline values: CDR1 MNHEY, CDR2 SVGAGI. The CDR3 reads CASSYTGTGFYGYTF. Written as DNA, the CDR3 is TGTGCCAGCAGTTATACAGGGACAGGGTTCTATGGCTACACCTTC.

This clone was seen a single time. The V call is TRBV10-3, the J call TRBJ1-2; TRBD1 agrees at 7 bases. CDR3 length equals 13 residues. Germline values: CDR1 ENHRY, CDR2 SYGVKD. Losses at the gene ends were 0 bases for V and 6 bases for J; bases not matched to a gene: 1. In DNA, the CDR3 is TGTGCCATCAGTGAGTCGACAGGGAATGGCTACACCTTC. It translates to CAISESTGNGYTF.

V is TRBV19 and J is TRBJ1-1, with 8 positions matching TRBD1. The CDR3 spans 15 residues. CDR1 is LNHDA, CDR2 SQIVND, per germline (reference sequence). The V segment lost 4 bases and the J segment 0 bases; nucleotides outside the gene matches: 4. The CDR3 region has the DNA TGTGCCAGTAGTACCCACAGGGGGTTGAACACTGAAGCTTTCTTT. Protein: CASSTHRGLNTEAFF.

The V and J genes are TRBV18 and TRBJ1-5; 9 bases agree with TRBD1. With V trimmed by 2 bases and J by 1 base, 3 bases remained unmatched. This CDR3 is 16 amino acids long. Germline V gene data show CDR1 as KGHSH and CDR2 as LQKENI. The CDR3 region has the DNA TGTGCCAGCTCACCAGAGGACAGGGGAAGCAATCAGCCCCAGCATTTT. As protein: CASSPEDRGSNQPQHF.

The genes are TRBV5-4 and TRBJ2-3; D is possibly TRBD2 (6 bases). The CDR3 extends over 15 amino acids. Germline CDR1 reads SGHNT; CDR2 reads YYREEE (reference sequence). V was pared by 2 bases and J by 1 base, with 11 bases between. The CDR3 DNA is TGTGCCAGCAGCTTAAGCGGGCCGGGCACAGATACGCAGTATTTT. Its translation is CASSLSGPGTDTQYF. Variable domain in full (rest from reference TRBV5-4 and TRBJ2-3): ETGVTQSPTHLIKTRGQQVTLRCSSQSGHNTVSWYQQALGQGPQFIFQYYREEENGRGNFPPRFSGLQFPNYSSELNVNALELDDSALYLCASSLSGPGTDTQYFGPGTRLTVL.

A remark on this clone: Within the sample, other DNA sequences also encode this same CDR3. This chain uses TRBV18 with TRBJ2-7, with no clear D. This CDR3 is 12 amino acids long. Germline V gives CDR1 KGHSH, CDR2 LQKENI. The germline V and J ends were trimmed by 3 bases and 1 base, with 4 bases remaining between them. In DNA form, the CDR3 reads TGTGCCAGCTCACCGTCATCCTACGAGCAGTACTTC. Amino acids: CASSPSSYEQYF.